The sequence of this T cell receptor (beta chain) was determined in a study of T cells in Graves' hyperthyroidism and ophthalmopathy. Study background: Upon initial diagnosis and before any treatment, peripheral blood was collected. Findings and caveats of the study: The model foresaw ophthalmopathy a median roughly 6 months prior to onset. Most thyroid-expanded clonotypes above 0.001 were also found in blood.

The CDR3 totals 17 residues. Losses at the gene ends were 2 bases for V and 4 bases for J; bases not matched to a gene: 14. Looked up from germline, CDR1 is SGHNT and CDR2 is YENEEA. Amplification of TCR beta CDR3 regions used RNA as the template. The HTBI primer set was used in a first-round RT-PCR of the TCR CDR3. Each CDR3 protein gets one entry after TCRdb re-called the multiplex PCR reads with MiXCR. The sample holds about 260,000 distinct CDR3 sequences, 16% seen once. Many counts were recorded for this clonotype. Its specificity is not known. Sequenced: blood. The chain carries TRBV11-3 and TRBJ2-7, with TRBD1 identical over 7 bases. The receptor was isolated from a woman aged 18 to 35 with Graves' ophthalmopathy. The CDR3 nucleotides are TGTGCCAGCAGCTTACGACAGGGTGGATGGGGAAATTACGAGCAGTACTTC. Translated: CASSLRQGGWGNYEQYF. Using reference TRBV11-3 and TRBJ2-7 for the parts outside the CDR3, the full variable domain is EAGVVQSPRYKIIEKKQPVAFWCNPISGHNTLYWYLQNLGQGPELLIRYENEEAVDDSQLPKDRFSAERLKGVDSTLKIQPAELGDSAVYLCASSLRQGGWGNYEQYFGPGTRLTVT.